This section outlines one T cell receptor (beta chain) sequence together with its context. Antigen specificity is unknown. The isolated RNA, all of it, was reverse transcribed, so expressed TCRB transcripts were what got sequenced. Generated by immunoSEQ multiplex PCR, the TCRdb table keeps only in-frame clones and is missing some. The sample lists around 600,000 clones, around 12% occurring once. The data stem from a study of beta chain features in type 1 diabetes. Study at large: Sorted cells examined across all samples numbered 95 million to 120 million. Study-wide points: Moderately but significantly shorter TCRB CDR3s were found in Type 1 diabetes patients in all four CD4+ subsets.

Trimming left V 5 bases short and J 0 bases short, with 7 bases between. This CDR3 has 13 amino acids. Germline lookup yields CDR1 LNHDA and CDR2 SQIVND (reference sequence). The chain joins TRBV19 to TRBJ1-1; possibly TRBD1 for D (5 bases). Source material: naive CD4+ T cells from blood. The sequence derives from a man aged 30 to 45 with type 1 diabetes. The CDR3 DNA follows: TGTGCCAGTAGTGGGGGTATGAACACTGAAGCTTTCTTT. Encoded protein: CASSGGMNTEAFF. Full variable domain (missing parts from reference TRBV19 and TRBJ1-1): DGGITQSPKYLFRKEGQNVTLSCEQNLNHDAMYWYRQDPGQGLRLIYYSQIVNDFQKGDIAEGYSVSREKKESFPLTVTSAQKNPTAFYLCASSGGMNTEAFFGQGTRLTVV.